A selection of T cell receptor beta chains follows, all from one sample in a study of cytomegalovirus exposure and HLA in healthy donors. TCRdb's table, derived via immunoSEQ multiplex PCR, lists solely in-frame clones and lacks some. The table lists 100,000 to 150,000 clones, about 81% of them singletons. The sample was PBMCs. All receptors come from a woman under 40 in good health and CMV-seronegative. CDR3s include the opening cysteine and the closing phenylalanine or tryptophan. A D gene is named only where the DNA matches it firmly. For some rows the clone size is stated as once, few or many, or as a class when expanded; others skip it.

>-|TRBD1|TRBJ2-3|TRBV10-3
TGTGCCATCAGCGGACAGGGGTCAGATACGCAGTATTTT
CAISGQGSDTQYF
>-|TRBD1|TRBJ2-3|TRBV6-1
TGTGCCAGCAATAAGGGACAGGGGCTATTAAATACGCAGTATTTT
CASNKGQGLLNTQYF
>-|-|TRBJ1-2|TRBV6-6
TGTGCCAGCAGGGGGCCTGCGCAAAGAACTGGCTACACCTTC
CASRGPAQRTGYTF
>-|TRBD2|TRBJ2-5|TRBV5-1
TGCGCCAGCAGCTCTCCCCCCCGACTAGCGGGGGGGCCCAGTGAGACCCAGTACTTC
CASSSPPRLAGGPSETQYF
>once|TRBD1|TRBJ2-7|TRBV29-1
TGCAGCGTTTTGACAGGGGTCGGTACCTACGAGCAGTACTTC
CSVLTGVGTYEQYF
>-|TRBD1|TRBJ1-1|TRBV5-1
TGCGCCAGCAGCTCGGACAGGGTATCGTTGGACACTGAAGCTTTCTTT
CASSSDRVSLDTEAFF
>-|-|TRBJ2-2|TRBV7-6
TGTGCCAGCAGCCCTCAGACGGCGCGGGGCACCGGGGAGCTGTTTTTT
CASSPQTARGTGELFF
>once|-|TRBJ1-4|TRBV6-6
TGTGCCAGCAGTTACGGACAGCCAACTAATGAAAAACTGTTTTTT
CASSYGQPTNEKLFF
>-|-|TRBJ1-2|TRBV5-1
TGCGCCAGCAGCTTGGCGACAGTGGGTGGCTACACCTTC
CASSLATVGGYTF
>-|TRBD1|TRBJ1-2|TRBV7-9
TGTGCCAGCAGCTTCGGACAGGGTGGTGGCTACACCTTC
CASSFGQGGGYTF
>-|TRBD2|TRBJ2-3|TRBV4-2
TGTGCCAGCAGCCAGGAACCGGGACTAACCACAGATACGCAGTATTTT
CASSQEPGLTTDTQYF
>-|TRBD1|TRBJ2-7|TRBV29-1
TGCAGCGCCGGACAGGGTCCTGGCTCCTACGAGCAGTACTTC
CSAGQGPGSYEQYF
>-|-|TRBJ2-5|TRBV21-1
TGTGCCAGCAGCAAGGCAACTAGCGGGGGGTTTCAAGAGACCCAGTACTTC
CASSKATSGGFQETQYF
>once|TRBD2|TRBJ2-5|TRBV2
TGTGCCAGCAGTGATGAGCAGGGAGGGGACCAAGAGACCCAGTACTTC
CASSDEQGGDQETQYF
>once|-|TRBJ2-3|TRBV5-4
TGTGCCAGCACCCTGAAACAGGGTTATCCAGATACGCAGTATTTT
CASTLKQGYPDTQYF
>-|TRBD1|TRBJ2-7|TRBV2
TGTGCCAGCAGTGAATGGCAGGGGGCCTACGAGCAGTACTTC
CASSEWQGAYEQYF
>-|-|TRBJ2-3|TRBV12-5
TGTGCTAGTGGTTTGAACCCTTGGAGGGCCTCAGATACGCAGTATTTT
CASGLNPWRASDTQYF
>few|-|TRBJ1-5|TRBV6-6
TGTGCCAGCAGGGACCCAGGACACATTAATCAGCCCCAGCATTTT
CASRDPGHINQPQHF
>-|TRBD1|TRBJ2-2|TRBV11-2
TGTGCCAGCAGCTTAGGCAGAGGGGGCAACACCGGGGAGCTGTTTTTT
CASSLGRGGNTGELFF
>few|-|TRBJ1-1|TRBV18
TGTGCCAGCTCACCTCGAGCCGGGGAGGGAAAAGCTTTCTTT
CASSPRAGEGKAFF
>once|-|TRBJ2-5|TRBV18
TGTGCCAGCTCGCGTAACCGGGACACGCAAGAGACCCAGTACTTC
CASSRNRDTQETQYF
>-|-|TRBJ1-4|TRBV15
TGTGCCACCAGCAGAGATCGGGGGGCGGAAAAACTGTTTTTT
CATSRDRGAEKLFF
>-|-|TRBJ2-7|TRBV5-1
TGCGCCAGCAGCCCCCAGGGGGGTTTGCCCTACGAGCAGTACTTC
CASSPQGGLPYEQYF
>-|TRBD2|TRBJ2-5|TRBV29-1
TGCAGCGTAAGGATTAGCGGGAGATCAGAGACCCAGTACTTC
CSVRISGRSETQYF